This T cell receptor beta chain was sequenced in a study of T cells in localized non-small cell lung cancer. The CDR3 is made up of 12 amino acids. Looked up from germline, CDR1 is SGHDT and CDR2 is YYEEEE. Trimming stripped 4 bases from V and 5 bases from J, with 7 bases between. The repertoire was sequenced with immunoSEQ multiplex PCR; TCRdb's copy has only in-frame clones and lacks some. Of around 41,000 clones detected, 70% to 90% appear once; the ten largest clones hold 5.5% to 6.5%. This chain uses TRBV5-6 with TRBJ2-1; D gene uncertain. This TCR was sampled from a man aged 40 to 70 with stage I lung adenocarcinoma. Sample: peripheral blood, taken before any cancer treatment. CDR3 loop: CASSTRDNEQFF. The CDR3 nucleotides are TGTGCCAGCAGCACACGGGACAATGAGCAGTTCTTC. Full variable domain (outside the CDR3, taken from reference TRBV5-6 and TRBJ2-1): DAGVTQSPTHLIKTRGQQVTLRCSPKSGHDTVSWYQQALGQGPQFIFQYYEEEERQRGNFPDRFSGHQFPNYSSELNVNALLLGDSALYLCASSTRDNEQFFGPGTRLTVL.